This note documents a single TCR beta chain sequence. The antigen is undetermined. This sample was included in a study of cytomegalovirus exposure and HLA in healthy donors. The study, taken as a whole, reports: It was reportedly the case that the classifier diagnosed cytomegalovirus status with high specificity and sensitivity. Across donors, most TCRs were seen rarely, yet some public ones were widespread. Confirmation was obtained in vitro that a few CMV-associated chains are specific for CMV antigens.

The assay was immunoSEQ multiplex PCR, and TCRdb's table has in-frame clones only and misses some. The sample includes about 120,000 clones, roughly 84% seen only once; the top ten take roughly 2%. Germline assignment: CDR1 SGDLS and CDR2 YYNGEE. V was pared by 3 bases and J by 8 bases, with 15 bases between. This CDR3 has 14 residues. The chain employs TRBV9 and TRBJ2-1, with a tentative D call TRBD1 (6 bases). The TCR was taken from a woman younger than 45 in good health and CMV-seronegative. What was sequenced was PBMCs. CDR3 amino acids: CASSAGTRGHEQFF. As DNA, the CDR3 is TGTGCCAGCAGCGCCGGGACACGGGGACATGAGCAGTTCTTC.